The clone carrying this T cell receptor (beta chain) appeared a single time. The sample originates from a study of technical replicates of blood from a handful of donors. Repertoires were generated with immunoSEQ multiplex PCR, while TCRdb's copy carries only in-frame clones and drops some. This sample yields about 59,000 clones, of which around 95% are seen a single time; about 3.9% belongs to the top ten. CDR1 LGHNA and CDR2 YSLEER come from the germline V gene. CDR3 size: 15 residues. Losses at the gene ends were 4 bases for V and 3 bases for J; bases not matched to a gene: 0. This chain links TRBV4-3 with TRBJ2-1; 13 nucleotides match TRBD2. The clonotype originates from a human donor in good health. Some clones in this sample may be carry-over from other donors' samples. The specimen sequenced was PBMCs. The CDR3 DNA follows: TGCGCCAGCAGCCGGACTAGCGGGAGCTACAATGAGCAGTTCTTC. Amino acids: CASSRTSGSYNEQFF.